A selection of T cell receptor beta chains follows, all from one sample in a study of T cell repertoires in ileal Crohn's disease. TCRdb's table, derived via immunoSEQ multiplex PCR, lists solely in-frame clones and lacks some. The data contain approximately 13,000 clones, nearly 90% of them singletons. Sequencing was carried out using ileal tissue. Receptors were obtained from an adult with Crohn's disease. Both conserved end residues are part of each CDR3. Fields, in order: D gene, V gene, clone size, J gene, CDR3 DNA, CDR3 protein. A D gene is named only where the DNA matches it firmly. The size field is filled for only some rows; it gives once, few, many or a size class.

TRBD1	TRBV5-1	-	TRBJ2-1	TGCGCCAGCAGCGACCCACAGGGGGCCGATGAGCAGTTCTTC	CASSDPQGADEQFF
-	TRBV21-1	few	TRBJ2-7	TGTGCCAGCATCGAGCGGGAGGGCCAGTACGAGCAGTACTTC	CASIEREGQYEQYF
-	TRBV28	-	TRBJ1-4	TGTGCCAGCAGTCCCTCTGGGTCAGGGCGATCAACTAATGAAAAACTGTTTTTT	CASSPSGSGRSTNEKLFF
-	TRBV7-2	-	TRBJ1-5	TGTGCCAGCAGCTTAGCGGCCTCAGGGGCCAGCAATCAGCCCCAGCATTTT	CASSLAASGASNQPQHF
-	TRBV10-3	-	TRBJ1-4	TGTGCCATCAAGGGTCCGGACGCAGGGGAAAAACTGTTTTTT	CAIKGPDAGEKLFF
TRBD1	TRBV18	-	TRBJ1-6	TGTGCCAGCTCACCTATGACAGGGGTCGCCTCCAATTCACCCCTCCACTTT	CASSPMTGVASNSPLHF
TRBD1	TRBV30	-	TRBJ2-3	TGTGCCTGGAGTAAGGACAGGAAAGGCGATACGCAGTATTTT	CAWSKDRKGDTQYF
-	TRBV7-2	-	TRBJ2-3	TGTGCCAGCAGCTATATGGATACGCAGTATTTT	CASSYMDTQYF
TRBD1	TRBV5-5	-	TRBJ1-1	TGTGCCAGCAGCTTGGCGAGGGACAGGGGCTCAGCTTTCTTT	CASSLARDRGSAFF
-	TRBV6-5	-	TRBJ2-7	TGTGCCAGCAGTCGTAGCTCCTACGAGCAGTACTTC	CASSRSSYEQYF
TRBD2	TRBV11-3	-	TRBJ2-5	TGTGCCAGCAGCCCGGGACTAGCGGGGCAAGAGACCCAGTACTTC	CASSPGLAGQETQYF
-	TRBV14	-	TRBJ2-7	TGTGCCAGCAGCCCGCAGGGGCGCGAGCAGTACTTC	CASSPQGREQYF
-	TRBV7-6	-	TRBJ1-3	TGTGCCATCTCGTTATCTGGAAACACCATATATTTT	CAISLSGNTIYF
TRBD2	TRBV19	-	TRBJ2-3	TGTGCCAGTAGTATAGATCACGGGAGGGCCGTATCAGATACGCAGTATTTT	CASSIDHGRAVSDTQYF
TRBD1	TRBV29-1	-	TRBJ2-2	TGCAGCGTACCGGGACAGGGGGCAGAGGAGCTGTTTTTT	CSVPGQGAEELFF
TRBD1	TRBV13	-	TRBJ2-7	TGTGCCAGCAGCCCGACAGGGGCCTATGTCTACGAGCAGTACTTC	CASSPTGAYVYEQYF
-	TRBV5-1	once	TRBJ2-1	TGCGCCAGCAGTATCGGGGTCTCCTACAATGAGCAGTTCTTC	CASSIGVSYNEQFF
-	TRBV4-3	-	TRBJ2-5	TGCGCCAGCAGCCAAGCCCATGACGGAGCTGAGACCCAGTACTTC	CASSQAHDGAETQYF
-	TRBV5-4	-	TRBJ2-7	TGTGCCAGCAGCTTGAGTGGACAGAGCTCCTACGAGCAGTACTTC	CASSLSGQSSYEQYF
-	TRBV4-3	once	TRBJ1-2	TGCGCCAGCAGCCAAGACCCAGGGAATGTCTATGGCTACACCTTC	CASSQDPGNVYGYTF
TRBD1	TRBV6-6	-	TRBJ2-1	TGTGCCAGCAGTGACACAGGGGGCCAGAATGAGCAGTTCTTC	CASSDTGGQNEQFF
-	TRBV15	-	TRBJ1-5	TGTGCCACCAGCAGACCGCCGGGACAAAGCAATCAGCCCCAGCATTTT	CATSRPPGQSNQPQHF
TRBD1	TRBV2	-	TRBJ1-6	TGTGCCAGCAGTGACGTGTTATGGGACAGTGGCCAGTCCTTCCACTTT	CASSDVLWDSGQSFHF
-	TRBV6-5	-	TRBJ1-2	TGTGCCAGCAGCCCCCTGACATTCTATGGCTACACCTTC	CASSPLTFYGYTF
TRBD2	TRBV11-2	-	TRBJ2-1	TGTGCCAGCAGCTCGGGGGGCACACTAGCGGGGGTCCCGAGAAATGAGCAGTTCTTC	CASSSGGTLAGVPRNEQFF
-	TRBV5-1	-	TRBJ2-2	TGCGCCAGCAGCTTGGGACAGAGCGCGAACACCGGGGAGCTGTTTTTT	CASSLGQSANTGELFF
-	TRBV6-5	-	TRBJ1-2	TGTGCCAGCAGTTGGGGCGGACATTTCCTCTTC	CASSWGGHFLF
-	TRBV9	-	TRBJ1-1	TGTGCCAGCAGCGGGGGGGAGTGGGGCACTGAAGCTTTCTTT	CASSGGEWGTEAFF
TRBD1	TRBV4-2	once	TRBJ1-3	TGTGCCAGCAGTGCGGACAGGGCCGGAAACACCATATATTTT	CASSADRAGNTIYF
-	TRBV18	-	TRBJ2-1	TGTGCCACCAGCGGGCAACGAGACAATGAGCAGTTCTTC	CATSGQRDNEQFF
TRBD2	TRBV9	-	TRBJ2-3	TGTGCCAGCAGCTCCACCGGGACTAGCGTACGATCTAGCACAGATACGCAGTATTTT	CASSSTGTSVRSSTDTQYF
-	TRBV18	-	TRBJ2-3	TGTGCCAGCTCACCGGGAGTTGCAGATACGCAGTATTTT	CASSPGVADTQYF
-	TRBV29-1	few	TRBJ2-5	TGCAGCGCCAGAGAGACCCAGTACTTC	CSARETQYF
-	TRBV7-8	-	TRBJ1-1	TGTGCCAGCAGCCCTTACCCGGGGGTGACTGAAGCTTTCTTT	CASSPYPGVTEAFF
TRBD1	TRBV9	once	TRBJ1-2	TGTGCCAGCAGCGTTGACAGGGGGCTCAACTATGGCTACACCTTC	CASSVDRGLNYGYTF
-	TRBV21-1	-	TRBJ1-1	TGTGCCAGCAGCAGATTTACAGGGAACACTGAAGCTTTCTTT	CASSRFTGNTEAFF
TRBD1	TRBV19	-	TRBJ2-3	TGTGCCAGTAGCAGTAGGGACAGACTCACAGATACGCAGTATTTT	CASSSRDRLTDTQYF
TRBD1	TRBV7-2	-	TRBJ1-2	TGTGCCAGCAGCTTAGCGTTCAGGGGGAATAACTATGGCTACACCTTC	CASSLAFRGNNYGYTF
TRBD1	TRBV30	-	TRBJ1-1	TGTGCCTGGAGCCATGGACAGGGTCGGACTGAAGCTTTCTTT	CAWSHGQGRTEAFF
-	TRBV28	-	TRBJ1-5	TGTGCCATCAACAGGGAGGGACAGCCCCAGCATTTT	CAINREGQPQHF
TRBD2	TRBV4-1	once	TRBJ2-1	TGCGCCAGCAGCCCAAGGACTAGCGAGGACAATGAGCAGTTCTTC	CASSPRTSEDNEQFF
TRBD1	TRBV6-5	-	TRBJ1-5	TGTGCCAGCTCCACAGGGGGCGGGCAGCCCCAGCATTTT	CASSTGGGQPQHF
TRBD1	TRBV7-2	-	TRBJ2-1	TGTGCCAGCAGCTCGACACAGGGGTTTACCTACAATGAGCAGTTCTTC	CASSSTQGFTYNEQFF
TRBD1	TRBV10-3	once	TRBJ1-6	TGTGCCATCAGTGAGTCGTCCGCCGCAGGGGGGAATTCACCCCTCCACTTT	CAISESSAAGGNSPLHF
-	TRBV2	-	TRBJ2-5	TGTGCCAGCAGTGCGCGCAGAGGGGAGACCCAGTACTTC	CASSARRGETQYF
-	TRBV7-3	-	TRBJ2-3	TGTGCCAGCAGCTTAATGGCCACAGATACGCAGTATTTT	CASSLMATDTQYF
-	TRBV18	-	TRBJ1-2	TGTGCCAGCTCCCCTCGACAGGATAACTATGGCTACACCTTC	CASSPRQDNYGYTF
-	TRBV29-1	-	TRBJ1-1	TGCAGCGGGGAGGTGTGGAACACTGAAGCTTTCTTT	CSGEVWNTEAFF
-	TRBV14	-	TRBJ1-4	TGTGCCAGCAGTCTAACAAGGGGCCCGAATGAAAAACTGTTTTTT	CASSLTRGPNEKLFF